A single sample gave rise to the 16 T cell receptor beta chains below, sequenced in a study of T cells in Graves' hyperthyroidism and ophthalmopathy (dated by TCRdb to about 2019). The library was produced with multiplex PCR. This sample was sequenced with an Illumina HiSeq 2000. The TCR beta CDR3 regions were amplified from RNA transcripts. A first-round RT-PCR of the TCR CDR3 used the HTBI primer set with the Qiagen OneStep RT-PCR kit. TCRdb redid the processing of the public reads, applying fastp at Q25 and MiXCR, and retained in-frame beta chains. Every CDR3 protein is listed once, alongside the most common genes and DNA of its rows. The sample records almost 500,000 distinct CDR3 sequences, under 25% of which are singletons. The ten biggest clones cover approximately 54% of the sample. Sequencing input: blood. The receptor set was obtained from a woman between 70 and 85 years old with Graves' ophthalmopathy.

This chain links TRBV6-1 with TRBJ1-5; 8 nucleotides line up with TRBD1. After removal of 10 bases from V and 3 bases from J, the junction contained 11 bases not matched to a gene. Germline V gene sequence: CDR1 MNHNS, CDR2 SASEGT. This CDR3 has 15 amino acids. CDR3 amino acids: CATTRGQGNNQPQHF. The CDR3 region has the DNA TGTGCCACAACGCGAGGACAGGGTAACAATCAGCCCCAGCATTTT.

The chain is built from TRBV4-2 and TRBJ2-1; D is unresolved. CDR3 length equals 14 residues. Trimming cost V 4 bases and J 3 bases, with 10 bases left between them. The germline gives CDR1 LGHNA, CDR2 YNFKEQ. The DNA of the CDR3 is TGTGCCAGCAGCCGGGAAGAATTCTACAATGAGCAGTTCTTC. It is translated as CASSREEFYNEQFF.

The CDR3 is CSARDPGQTSNQPQHF. As DNA, the CDR3 is TGCAGTGCTAGAGATCCGGGGCAAACTAGCAATCAGCCCCAGCATTTT. The chain recombines TRBV20-1 with TRBJ1-5, with a weak D call TRBD1 (5 bases). Germline V lookup: CDR1 DFQATT, CDR2 SNEGSKA (reference sequence). Trimming left V 0 bases short and J 0 bases short, with 12 bases between. The CDR3 loop spans 16 amino acids.

This clonotype was observed many times. For the CDR3, the DNA is TGTGCCAGCAGCCCGGGACAGGAAGTTTTTGGCTACACCTTC. Its protein is CASSPGQEVFGYTF. The chain has TRBV12-3 or TRBV12-4 and TRBJ1-2; 8 bases align to TRBD1. With V trimmed by 6 bases and J by 7 bases, 10 bases remained unmatched. CDR3 length equals 14 residues.

There are a few counts of this clonotype. The V gene is TRBV20-1, the J gene TRBJ1-1; D might be TRBD1 (6 bases). Looked up from germline, CDR1 is DFQATT and CDR2 is SNEGSKA (reference sequence). The V end lost 4 bases, the J end lost 3 bases, and 9 bases lay between the germline ends. The CDR3 is 12 amino acids. The CDR3 reads CSATGAYTEAFF. CDR3 bases: TGCAGTGCTACAGGGGCCTACACTGAAGCTTTCTTT.

V gene TRBV5-6 combines with J gene TRBJ2-7, with D possibly being TRBD1 (6 bases). V was shortened by 0 bases and J by 8 bases, with 18 bases between the two germline ends. The V gene's germline CDR1 is SGHDT and CDR2 YYEEEE. This CDR3 comprises 15 residues. The chain's CDR3 is CASSLGTLKGVKQYF. The CDR3 DNA reads as TGTGCCAGCAGCTTGGGTACCCTCAAGGGGGTAAAGCAGTACTTC.

J is TRBJ2-2 and V is TRBV30; no reliable D call. The CDR3 has 13 amino acids. CDR1 GTSNPN and CDR2 SVGIG come from the germline V gene (reference sequence). Trimming stripped 3 bases from V and 7 bases from J, with 12 bases between. The CDR3 spells CAWSWVLRGELFF. In nucleotides, the CDR3 is TGTGCCTGGAGCTGGGTTTTACGCGGGGAGCTGTTTTTT.

The chain carries TRBV7-2 and TRBJ2-1, with no clear D. CDR1 SGHTA and CDR2 FQGNSA come from the germline V gene. This CDR3 spans 16 amino acids. V was clipped by 1 base and J by 3 bases, with 13 bases between them. The CDR3 nucleotides read TGTGCCAGCAGCTTAGTATCCGTCGGTAACTACAATGAGCAGTTCTTC. This sequence encodes CASSLVSVGNYNEQFF.

The rearrangement uses TRBV24-1 and TRBJ2-1, with 14 bases aligning to TRBD2. From germline, CDR1 is KGHDR and CDR2 SFDVKD. The length of the CDR3 is 18 residues. V lost 6 bases to trimming and J lost 3 bases; unmatched junction nucleotides: 9. The CDR3 sequence is CATSNVLGTSGSYNEQFF. CDR3 coding DNA: TGTGCCACCAGTAACGTCCTCGGGACTAGCGGGAGCTACAATGAGCAGTTCTTC.

The rearrangement uses TRBV6-2 or TRBV6-3 and TRBJ2-7; 12 positions match TRBD2. This CDR3 has 17 residues. The V gene's germline CDR1 is MNHEY and CDR2 SVGEGT. Germline trimming cut 0 bases from V and 4 bases from J; bases unmatched to any gene: 7. CDR3 protein: CASSYSRTSGDSYEQYF. The CDR3 DNA follows: TGTGCCAGCAGTTACTCCAGGACTAGCGGGGACTCTTACGAGCAGTACTTC.

This clonotype was detected only a few times. The J gene is TRBJ1-2, the V gene TRBV7-8; D is unclear. The V end was cut by 5 bases, the J end by 4 bases, with 14 bases between. This CDR3 has 14 amino acids. Germline CDR1 SGHVS, CDR2 FQNEAQ. The DNA for the CDR3 is TGTGCCAGCAGCCCCCTCGATGCCGCCTATGGCTACACCTTC. It yields the protein CASSPLDAAYGYTF.

This clonotype was seen a handful of times. This chain connects TRBV7-2 to TRBJ2-3; no definite D call. This CDR3 contains 15 residues. Trimming shortened V by 1 base and J by 5 bases, and 13 bases separated the two germline ends. Germline lookup yields CDR1 SGHTA and CDR2 FQGNSA. The CDR3 here is CASSLGLGWGDTQYF. CDR3 in DNA: TGTGCCAGCAGCTTAGGGCTCGGGTGGGGAGATACGCAGTATTTT. Drawing the rest from reference TRBV7-2 and TRBJ2-3, the complete variable domain is GAGVSQSPSNKVTEKGKDVELRCDPISGHTALYWYRQSLGQGLEFLIYFQGNSAPDKSGLPSDRFSAERTGGSVSTLTIQRTQQEDSAVYLCASSLGLGWGDTQYFGPGTRLTVL.

This clonotype occurred many times. The chain links TRBV2 to TRBJ2-7; D is unclear. This CDR3 comprises 10 residues. Trimming removed 8 bases from V and 2 bases from J, with 4 bases in between. Germline assignment: CDR1 SNHLY and CDR2 FYNNEI. The CDR3 sequence: CASGTYEQYF. CDR3 in DNA: TGTGCCAGCGGGACCTACGAGCAGTACTTC.

The chain carries TRBV27 and TRBJ2-1, with 14 bases that match TRBD2. Trimming removed 4 bases from V and 5 bases from J; junction bases left unmatched: 7. Per the germline V gene, CDR1 is MNHEY and CDR2 is SMNVEV (reference sequence). The CDR3 runs to 17 residues. CDR3 nucleotides: TGTGCCAGCAGTTCCGGGACTAGCGGGAGTGGCAACAATGAGCAGTTCTTC. Translating gives CASSSGTSGSGNNEQFF.

The chain has TRBV12-3 or TRBV12-4 and TRBJ1-1; D gene uncertain. CDR3 length: 14 residues. V dropped 5 bases and J dropped 4 bases, with 14 bases sitting between them. CDR3 sequence (DNA): TGTGCCAGCAGTCCGGCGGCCCTGGTCACTGAAGCTTTCTTT. Encoded protein: CASSPAALVTEAFF.

This clonotype was found a few times. The genes are TRBV28 and TRBJ2-3, with 8 nucleotides matching TRBD1. This CDR3 region has 17 residues. Germline V gives CDR1 MDHEN, CDR2 SYDVKM. V lost 6 bases, J lost 6 bases, and 17 bases stayed unmatched. The CDR3 reads CASRTPLRTGNSDTQYF. As DNA, the CDR3 is TGTGCCAGCAGAACCCCACTTAGGACAGGGAATTCGGATACGCAGTATTTT. Complete variable domain (other parts from reference TRBV28 and TRBJ2-3): DVKVTQSSRYLVKRTGEKVFLECVQDMDHENMFWYRQDPGLGLRLIYFSYDVKMKEKGDIPEGYSVSREKKERFSLILESASTNQTSMYLCASRTPLRTGNSDTQYFGPGTRLTVL.